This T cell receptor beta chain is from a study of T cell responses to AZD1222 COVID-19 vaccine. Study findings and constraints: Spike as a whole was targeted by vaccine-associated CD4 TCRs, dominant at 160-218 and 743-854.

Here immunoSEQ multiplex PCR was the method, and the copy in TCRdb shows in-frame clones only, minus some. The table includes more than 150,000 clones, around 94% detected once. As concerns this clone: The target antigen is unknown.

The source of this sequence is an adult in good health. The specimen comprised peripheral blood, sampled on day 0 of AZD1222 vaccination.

The CDR3 bases are TGCGCCAGCAGCTTGGCAGGGGACGGCTACACCTTC. Its protein product is CASSLAGDGYTF. The rearrangement uses TRBV5-1 and TRBJ1-2; D is perhaps TRBD1 (6 bases). The CDR3 totals 12 residues. V lost 0 bases and J 8 bases, leaving 8 bases between the germline ends. In germline, CDR1 is SGHRS, CDR2 YFSETQ.